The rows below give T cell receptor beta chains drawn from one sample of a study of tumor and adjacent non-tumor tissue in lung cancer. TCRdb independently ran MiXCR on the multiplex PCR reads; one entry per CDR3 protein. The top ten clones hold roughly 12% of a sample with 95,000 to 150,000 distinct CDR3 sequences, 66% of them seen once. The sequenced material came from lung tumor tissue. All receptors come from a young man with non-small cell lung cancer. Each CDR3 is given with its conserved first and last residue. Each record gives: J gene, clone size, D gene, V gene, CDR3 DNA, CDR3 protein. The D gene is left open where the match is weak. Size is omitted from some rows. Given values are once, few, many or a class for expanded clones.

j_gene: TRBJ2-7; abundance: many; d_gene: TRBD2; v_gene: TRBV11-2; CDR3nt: TGTGCCAGCAGCTCCACGGGAGGGCTCTACGAGCAGTACTTC; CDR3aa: CASSSTGGLYEQYF
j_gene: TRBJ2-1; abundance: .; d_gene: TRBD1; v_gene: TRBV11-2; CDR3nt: TGTGCCAGCAGGCTGGCAGGGGGCGCCTACAATGAGCAGTTCTTC; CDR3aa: CASRLAGGAYNEQFF
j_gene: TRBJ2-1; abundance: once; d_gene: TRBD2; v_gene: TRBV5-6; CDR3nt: TGTGCCAGCAGCATACGCGTCGGGAGGTACAATGAGCAGTTCTTC; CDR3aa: CASSIRVGRYNEQFF
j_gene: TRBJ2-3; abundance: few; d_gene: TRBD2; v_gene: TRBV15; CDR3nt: TGTGCCACCAGCATCCCAGCTGGGGCTAGCGGGATTTCAGATACGCAGTATTTT; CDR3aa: CATSIPAGASGISDTQYF
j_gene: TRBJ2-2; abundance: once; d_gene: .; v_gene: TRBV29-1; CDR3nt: TGCAACGTTGAACCACCTGGGACCACCGGGGAGCTATTTTTT; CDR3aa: CNVEPPGTTGELFF
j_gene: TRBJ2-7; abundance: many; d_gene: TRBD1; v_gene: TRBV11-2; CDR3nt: TGTGCCAGCAGCCCGGTCCGGGGACAGGGACACGAGCAGTACTTC; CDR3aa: CASSPVRGQGHEQYF
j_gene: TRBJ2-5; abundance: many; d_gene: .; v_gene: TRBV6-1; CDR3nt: TGTGCCAGCAGTCCGGGTGGGGGGCCCCAAGAGACCCAGTACTTC; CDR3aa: CASSPGGGPQETQYF
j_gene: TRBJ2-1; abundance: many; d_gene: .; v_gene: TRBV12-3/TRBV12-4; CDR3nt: TGTGCCAGCAGCCGGCGATCCAATGAGCAGTTCTTC; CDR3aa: CASSRRSNEQFF
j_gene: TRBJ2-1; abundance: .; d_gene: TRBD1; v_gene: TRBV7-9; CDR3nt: TGTGCCAGCAGCCCGGACTGGGGACAGGGGCATCAAAGCTCCCACAATGAGCAGTTCTTC; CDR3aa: CASSPDWGQGHQSSHNEQFF
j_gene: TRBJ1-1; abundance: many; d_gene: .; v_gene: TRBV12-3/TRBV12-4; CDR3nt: TGTGCCAGCAGTTCCCGTCCTTCCCTCACTGAAGCTTTCTTT; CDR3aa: CASSSRPSLTEAFF
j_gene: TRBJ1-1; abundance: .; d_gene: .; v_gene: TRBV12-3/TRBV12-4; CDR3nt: TGTGCCAGCATCGATACAGCCGACACTGAAGCTTTCTTT; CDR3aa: CASIDTADTEAFF
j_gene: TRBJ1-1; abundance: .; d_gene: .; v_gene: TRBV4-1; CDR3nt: TGCGCCAGCAGCCAAGCGATGACGAACACTGAAGCTTACTTT; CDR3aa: CASSQAMTNTEAYF
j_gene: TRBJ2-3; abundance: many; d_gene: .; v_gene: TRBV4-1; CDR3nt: TGCGCCAGCAGCCAACTCTGGGACGGAGATACGCAGTATTTT; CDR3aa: CASSQLWDGDTQYF
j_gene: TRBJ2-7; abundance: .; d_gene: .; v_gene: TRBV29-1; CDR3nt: TGCAGCGTGGCCCCTGAGAAGGCCGGATTAAATTCCTACGAGCGGTACTTC; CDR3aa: CSVAPEKAGLNSYERYF
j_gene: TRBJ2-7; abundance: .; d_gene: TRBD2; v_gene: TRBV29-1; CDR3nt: TGCAACAGCATAGGGCGGGAGAAGAACGAGCAGTACTTC; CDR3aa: CNSIGREKNEQYF
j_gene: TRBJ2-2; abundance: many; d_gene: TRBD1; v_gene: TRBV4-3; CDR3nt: TGCGCCAGCAGCCCAAGCTACCTTGGGAAAGGGACAGCCACGAACACCGGGGAGCTGTTTTTT; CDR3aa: CASSPSYLGKGTATNTGELFF
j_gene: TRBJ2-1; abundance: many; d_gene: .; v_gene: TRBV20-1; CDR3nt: TGCAGTGCCCGGCCCCGGGGGTTTTACAATGAGCAGTTCTTC; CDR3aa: CSARPRGFYNEQFF
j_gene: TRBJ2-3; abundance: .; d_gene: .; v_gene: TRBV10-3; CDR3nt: TGTGCCACCGCTGGTGAGGGCGGAGATAGGCAGTATTTT; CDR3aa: CATAGEGGDRQYF
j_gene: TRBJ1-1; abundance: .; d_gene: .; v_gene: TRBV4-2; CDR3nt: TGTGCATGCAGCCAAGAACGGAACACTGAAGCTTTCTTT; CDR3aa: CACSQERNTEAFF
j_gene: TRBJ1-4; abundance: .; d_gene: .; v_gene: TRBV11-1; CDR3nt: TGTGACGGCAGCCGGGACCGGTCCAATGAAAAACTGTTTTTT; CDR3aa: CDGSRDRSNEKLFF
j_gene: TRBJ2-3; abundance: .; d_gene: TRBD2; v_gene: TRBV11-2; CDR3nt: TGTGCCAGCAGCGTTAGCGGGAGGGCCAAAGATACGCAGTATTTT; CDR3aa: CASSVSGRAKDTQYF
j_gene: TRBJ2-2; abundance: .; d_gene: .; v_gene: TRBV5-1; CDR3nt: TGCGCCAGCAGCTTGGTAGGACACACCGGGGAGCTGTTTTTT; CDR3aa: CASSLVGHTGELFF
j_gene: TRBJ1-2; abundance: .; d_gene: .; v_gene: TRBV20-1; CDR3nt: TGCAGTACTAGGGACTGGGTCGGTCTTGGCTACACCTTC; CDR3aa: CSTRDWVGLGYTF
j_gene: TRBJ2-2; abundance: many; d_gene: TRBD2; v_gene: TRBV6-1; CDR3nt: TGTGCCAGCAGTCCTCCTGGGGAGGGGAGAAACACCGGGGAGCTGTTTTTT; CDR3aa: CASSPPGEGRNTGELFF
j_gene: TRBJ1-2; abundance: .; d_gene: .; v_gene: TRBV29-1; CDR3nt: TGTAGCACTTCGGACGGTCGGGTGTATGGCTACACATTC; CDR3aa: CSTSDGRVYGYTF
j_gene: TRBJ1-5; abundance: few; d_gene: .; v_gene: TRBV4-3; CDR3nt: TGCGCCAGCAGCCAAGTGTCAGGCTACAATCAGCCCCAGCATTTT; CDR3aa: CASSQVSGYNQPQHF
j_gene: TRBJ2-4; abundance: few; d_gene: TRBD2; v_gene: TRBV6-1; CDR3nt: TGTGCCAGCAGTACTAGCGGGAGATGGGACATTCAGTACTTC; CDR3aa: CASSTSGRWDIQYF
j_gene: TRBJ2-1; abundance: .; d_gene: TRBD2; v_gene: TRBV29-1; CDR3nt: TGCAGTGTTGAGGGGACTACCGACAATGGGCAGTTCTTC; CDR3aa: CSVEGTTDNGQFF
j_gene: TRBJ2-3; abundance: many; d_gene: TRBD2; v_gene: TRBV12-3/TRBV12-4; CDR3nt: TGTGCCAGCACCAAACAACTAGCGGCCACAGATACGCAGTATTTT; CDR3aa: CASTKQLAATDTQYF
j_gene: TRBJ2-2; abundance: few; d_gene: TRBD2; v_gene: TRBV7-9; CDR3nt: TGTGCCAGCGGCCGTCAGCGGGGGATTTTTACCGGGGAGCTGTTTTTT; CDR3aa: CASGRQRGIFTGELFF
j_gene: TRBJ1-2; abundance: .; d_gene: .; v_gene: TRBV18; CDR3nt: TGTGCCAGCTCACCCGCCGGACGCGCAAACTATGGCTACACCTTC; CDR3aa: CASSPAGRANYGYTF
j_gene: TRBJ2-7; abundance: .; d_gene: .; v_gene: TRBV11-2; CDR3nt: TGTGCCAGCAGCCTCAACAGTGGCCGCGAGCAGTACTTC; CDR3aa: CASSLNSGREQYF
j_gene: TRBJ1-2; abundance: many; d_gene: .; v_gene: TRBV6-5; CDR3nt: TGTGCCAGCAGTTACTCGATAAATACTAACTATGGCTACACCTTC; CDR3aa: CASSYSINTNYGYTF
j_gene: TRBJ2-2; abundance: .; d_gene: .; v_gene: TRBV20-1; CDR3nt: TGCAGTGCTAGACCACTACAGGGCGCGAACATCGGGGAGCTGTTCTTT; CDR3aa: CSARPLQGANIGELFF
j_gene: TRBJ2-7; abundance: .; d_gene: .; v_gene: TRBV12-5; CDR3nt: TGTGCTAGTGGTCTGTCCGCGTACGGCTACGAGCAGTACTTC; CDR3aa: CASGLSAYGYEQYF
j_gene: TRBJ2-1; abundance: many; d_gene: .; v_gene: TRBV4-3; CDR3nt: TGCGCCAGCAGCCCCTTGCAGGAGCGTTACAATGAGCAGTTCTTC; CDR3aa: CASSPLQERYNEQFF
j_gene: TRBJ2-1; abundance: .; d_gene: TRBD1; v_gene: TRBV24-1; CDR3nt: TGTGCCACCAGCCATCCACAGGGGAAGGATGAGCAGTTCTTC; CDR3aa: CATSHPQGKDEQFF